The 9 T cell receptor beta chains listed next were all sequenced from one sample in a study of graft-versus-host responses after intestinal transplantation (dated by TCRdb to the early 2020s). The time point label of this sample denotes: cells obtained before transplantation from donor or recipient. Their specific antigens are unknown. Libraries were built with the immunoSEQ multiplex PCR assay. In TCRdb, the immuneACCESS table is reduced to in-frame sequences with V and J assigned. These tables do not hold every clone; where another copy was compared, an unresolved V gene accounts for under half, and the others remain unexplained. The sample profile shows 90,000 to 150,000 clones; approximately 95% of them were found once. 3% to 4% of the sample comes from the top ten. The starting material was unstimulated CD8+ T cells sorted from spleen or lymph node cells, obtained before intestinal transplant. These TCRs come from a human donor who received an intestinal transplant.

The chain joins TRBV30 to TRBJ1-5, with no clear D. This CDR3 comprises 15 residues. Per the germline V gene, CDR1 is GTSNPN and CDR2 is SVGIG (reference sequence). V lost 1 base to trimming and J lost 11 bases, with 21 bases between them. This CDR3 reads CAWSGGVLGSEAQHF. For the CDR3, the DNA is TGTGCCTGGAGTGGAGGCGTTCTGGGGTCTGAAGCCCAGCATTTT. Drawing the rest from reference TRBV30 and TRBJ1-5, the complete variable domain is SQTIHQWPATLVQPVGSPLSLECTVEGTSNPNLYWYRQAAGRGLQLLFYSVGIGQISSEVPQNLSASRPQDRQFILSSKKLLLSDSGFYLCAWSGGVLGSEAQHFGDGTRLSIL.

The chain links TRBV9 to TRBJ2-5; D is uncertain. The J call may be wrong; the DNA end is better matched by TRBJ2-7. The CDR3 loop spans 14 amino acids. Germline CDR1 and CDR2: SGDLS and YYNGEE. CDR3 sequence: CASSVATTPNEQYF. CDR3 sequence (DNA): TGTGCCAGCAGCGTAGCTACGACCCCGAACGAGCAGTACTTC.

The chain recombines TRBV27 with TRBJ2-1; 7 nucleotides match TRBD2. The CDR3 contains 15 residues. The V and J ends lost 1 base and 7 bases, in that order; junction bases with no gene match: 7. Germline V gene lookup returns CDR1 MNHEY and CDR2 SMNVEV (reference sequence). As DNA, the CDR3 is TGTGCCAGCAGTTTATACAGCGGGACGCAGAATGAGCAGTTCTTC. As protein: CASSLYSGTQNEQFF.

The chain employs TRBV11-2 and TRBJ2-1, with 8 bases that match TRBD2. CDR1 and CDR2 from the germline V gene are SGHAT and FQNNGV. This CDR3 comprises 16 residues. V shed 4 bases, J shed 1 base, and the junction held 6 bases outside the gene matches. CDR3 bases: TGTGCCAGCAGCTGGGTAGCGGGACCTTCCTACAATGAGCAGTTCTTC. Its translation is CASSWVAGPSYNEQFF. The full variable domain, with the rest looked up from reference TRBV11-2 and TRBJ2-1, is EAGVAQSPRYKIIEKRQSVAFWCNPISGHATLYWYQQILGQGPKLLIQFQNNGVVDDSQLPKDRFSAERLKGVDSTLKIQPAKLEDSAVYLCASSWVAGPSYNEQFFGPGTRLTVL.

In this sample, this clone turned up once. The V call is TRBV10-1, the J call TRBJ1-2; D is unresolved. V was clipped by 5 bases and J by 6 bases, with 13 bases between them. In germline, CDR1 is WNHNN, CDR2 SYGVQD (reference sequence). The CDR3 extends over 13 amino acids. CDR3 protein: CASSSRETHGYTF. Here the CDR3 DNA reads TGCGCCAGCAGTTCTCGGGAAACACATGGCTACACCTTC.

J is TRBJ1-2 and V is TRBV29-1; 7 bases line up with TRBD1. Per germline, CDR1 SQVTM and CDR2 ANQGSEA. The junction had 7 bases not matched to a gene; V was cut back by 6 bases and J by 0 bases. The CDR3 length is 14 residues. This CDR3 reads CSVNIGGPNYGYTF. The DNA of the CDR3 is TGCAGCGTCAATATAGGGGGCCCTAACTATGGCTACACCTTC.

The J gene is TRBJ1-1, the V gene TRBV4-2; the match to TRBD1 covers 7 bases. The V and J ends lost 3 bases and 6 bases, in that order; junction bases with no gene match: 4. CDR3 length: 13 residues. Germline V gene sequence: CDR1 LGHNA, CDR2 YNFKEQ. The chain's CDR3 is CASSHNTGAEAFF. CDR3 nucleotide sequence: TGTGCCAGCAGCCATAATACAGGGGCTGAAGCTTTCTTT.

The chain carries TRBV9 and TRBJ1-2; the D gene is possibly TRBD1 (6 bases). The germline V gene encodes CDR1 SGDLS and CDR2 YYNGEE. CDR3 length: 12 amino acids. The ends were cut back, 8 bases at V and 6 bases at J, with 14 bases in the middle. CDR3 nucleotides: TGTGCCAGTTACGGGGGGCGGAATGGCTACACCTTC. Its translation is CASYGGRNGYTF.

The rearrangement links TRBV7-6 to TRBJ2-2; 7 bases fit TRBD2. This CDR3 has 15 residues. CDR1 SGHVS and CDR2 FNYEAQ come from the germline V gene. The V and J ends lost 4 bases and 6 bases, in that order; junction bases with no gene match: 8. This chain's CDR3 is CASSSPWEGPGELFF. The CDR3 DNA is TGTGCCAGCAGCTCACCATGGGAGGGTCCCGGGGAGCTGTTTTTT.